This T cell receptor beta chain was observed in a study of T cells in Graves' hyperthyroidism and ophthalmopathy. Study-wide points: Ophthalmopathy onset followed model prediction by a median about six months.

This clonotype was seen many times. The antigen is not known. CDR1 is KGHSH, CDR2 LQKENI, per germline. This CDR3 is 13 amino acids long. The germline V and J ends were trimmed by 4 bases and 4 bases, with 8 bases remaining between them. TCR beta CDR3 regions were amplified from RNA transcripts. The TCR CDR3 first-round RT-PCR relied on the HTBI primer set. TCRdb re-called the multiplex PCR reads through MiXCR, storing one row per CDR3 protein. The sample records hundreds of thousands of distinct CDR3 sequences, 16% being singletons. The receptor was isolated from a woman aged 40 to 50 with Graves' ophthalmopathy. V usage is TRBV18 and J usage is TRBJ1-5; unclear D gene. Input material: blood. The CDR3 region is CASSQTENQPQHF. CDR3 sequence (DNA): TGTGCCAGCTCACAGACTGAGAATCAGCCCCAGCATTTT.